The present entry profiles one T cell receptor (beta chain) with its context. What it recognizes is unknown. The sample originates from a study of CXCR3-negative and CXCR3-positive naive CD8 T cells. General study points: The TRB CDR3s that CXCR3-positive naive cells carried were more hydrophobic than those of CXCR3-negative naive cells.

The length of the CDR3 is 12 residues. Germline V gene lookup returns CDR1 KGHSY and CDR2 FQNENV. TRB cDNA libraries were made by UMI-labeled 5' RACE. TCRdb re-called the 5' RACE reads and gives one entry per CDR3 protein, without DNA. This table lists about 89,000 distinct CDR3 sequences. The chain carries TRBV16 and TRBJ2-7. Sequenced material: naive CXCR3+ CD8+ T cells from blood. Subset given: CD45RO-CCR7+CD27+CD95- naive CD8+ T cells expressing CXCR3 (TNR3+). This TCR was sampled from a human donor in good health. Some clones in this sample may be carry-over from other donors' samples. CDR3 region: CASSQLDYEQYF.